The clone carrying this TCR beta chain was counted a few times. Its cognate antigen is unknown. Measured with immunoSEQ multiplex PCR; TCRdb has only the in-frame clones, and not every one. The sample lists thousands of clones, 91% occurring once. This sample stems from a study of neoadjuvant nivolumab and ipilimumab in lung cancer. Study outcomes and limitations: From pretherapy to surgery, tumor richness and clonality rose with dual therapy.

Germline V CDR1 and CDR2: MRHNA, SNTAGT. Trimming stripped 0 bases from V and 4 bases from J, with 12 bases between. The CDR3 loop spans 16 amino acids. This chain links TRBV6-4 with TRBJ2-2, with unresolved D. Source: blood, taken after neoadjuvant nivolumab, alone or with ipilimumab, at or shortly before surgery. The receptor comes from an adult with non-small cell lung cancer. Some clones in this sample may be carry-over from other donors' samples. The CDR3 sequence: CASSDSAKGSTGELFF. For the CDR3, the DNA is TGTGCCAGCAGTGACTCGGCCAAGGGTTCCACCGGGGAGCTGTTTTTT.